What follows describes a single T cell receptor beta chain. Repertoires were generated with immunoSEQ multiplex PCR, while TCRdb's copy carries only in-frame clones and drops some. Among 4,500 to 5,000 clones listed, approximately 90% were seen once. The data are from a study of tumor T cells in aggressive B-cell lymphoma. The CDR3 consists of 12 residues. Looked up from germline, CDR1 is MDHEN and CDR2 is SYDVKM. V was clipped by 10 bases and J by 6 bases, with 15 bases between them. The sample taken for sequencing was tumor tissue. This rearrangement joins TRBV28 to TRBJ1-2; possibly TRBD1 for D (5 bases). This clonotype was sampled from an adult with diffuse large B cell lymphoma. The DNA for the CDR3 is TGTGCCATCCCGGACAAGGGGAATGGCTACACCTTC. Its translation: CAIPDKGNGYTF.